This T cell receptor beta chain derives from a study of beta chain features in type 1 diabetes. General observations from the study: Type 1 diabetes patients showed a moderate but significant shortening of TCRB CDR3s in all four CD4+ subsets.

The study reverse transcribed the entire isolated RNA, so it sequenced expressed TCRB transcripts. The protocol was immunoSEQ multiplex PCR, while the TCRdb copy is restricted to in-frame clones and leaves out a portion. The sample shows around 650,000 clones, 12% of them seen only once. As regards this clone: Its antigen is not known.

There was one heparinised blood draw per donor, averaging about 116 mL. The CDR3 is made up of 13 amino acids. Per the germline V gene, CDR1 is SGDLS and CDR2 is YYNGEE. V lost 4 bases, J lost 8 bases, and 15 bases lay in between. The gene calls are TRBV9 and TRBJ1-2; D unclear. The receptor was isolated from a young man with type 1 diabetes. The sample taken for sequencing was naive CD4+ T cells from blood. The CDR3: CASSSSGIFGYTF. The CDR3 DNA is TGTGCCAGCAGCTCGAGCGGAATCTTCGGCTACACCTTC.